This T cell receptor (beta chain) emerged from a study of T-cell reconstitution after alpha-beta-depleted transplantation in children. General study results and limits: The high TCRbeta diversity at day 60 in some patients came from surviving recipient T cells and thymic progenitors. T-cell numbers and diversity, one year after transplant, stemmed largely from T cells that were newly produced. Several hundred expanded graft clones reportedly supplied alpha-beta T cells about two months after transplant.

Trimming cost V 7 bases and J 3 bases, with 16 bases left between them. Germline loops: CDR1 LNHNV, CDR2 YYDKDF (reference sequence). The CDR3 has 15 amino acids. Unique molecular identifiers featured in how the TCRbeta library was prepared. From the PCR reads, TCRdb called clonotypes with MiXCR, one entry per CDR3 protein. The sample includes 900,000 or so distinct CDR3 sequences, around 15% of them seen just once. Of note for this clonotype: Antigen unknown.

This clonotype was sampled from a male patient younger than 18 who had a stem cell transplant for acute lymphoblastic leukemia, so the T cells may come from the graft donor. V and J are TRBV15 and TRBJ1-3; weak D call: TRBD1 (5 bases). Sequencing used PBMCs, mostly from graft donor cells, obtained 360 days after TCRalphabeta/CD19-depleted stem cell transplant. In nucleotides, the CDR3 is TGTGCCACCAACAACCCCGGGACCGTTGGAAACACCATATATTTT. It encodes CATNNPGTVGNTIYF.